Listed below are T cell receptor beta chains from one sample, sequenced in a study of blood T cell repertoires in COVID-19. Sequencing used immunoSEQ multiplex PCR; TCRdb keeps in-frame clones, though not all of them. The sample records about 310,000 clones, around 91% being singletons. Source material: PBMCs or T cells enriched from blood (not recorded which). Every receptor here comes from a woman in her forties who had recovered from COVID-19. Both conserved end residues are part of each CDR3. Clone size appears in some rows only: once, few, many, or a class for an expanded clone.

size: .; V: TRBV2; CDR3: CASQRQNNSPLHF
size: .; V: TRBV5-4; CDR3: CASSRGQGGEKLFF
size: .; V: TRBV2; CDR3: CASTQAGGRGEQYF
size: .; V: TRBV20-1; CDR3: CSARRGTPQYF
size: .; V: TRBV4-1; CDR3: CASSRTSGGAYEQFF
size: .; V: TRBV30; CDR3: CAWSAMKRALDTQYF
size: .; V: TRBV7-3; CDR3: CASSLAGRLLFF
size: .; V: TRBV18; CDR3: CASSPEQGAAEKLFF
size: .; V: TRBV5-1; CDR3: CASSIRQSQETQYF
size: once; V: TRBV7-2; CDR3: CASTVGENTGELFF
size: once; V: TRBV6-5; CDR3: CASSFQGSGELFF
size: .; V: TRBV9; CDR3: CASSTTPGDSYEQYF
size: few; V: TRBV7-2; CDR3: CASSLGPRKNNEQFF
size: .; V: TRBV5-1; CDR3: CASSWGLAGASTYEQYF
size: .; V: TRBV4-2; CDR3: CASSQGLAATEQFF
size: .; V: TRBV5-1; CDR3: CAIDKAVREAFF
size: once; V: TRBV27; CDR3: CASSTRTDIDFLQYF
size: .; V: TRBV7-2; CDR3: CASSLTGRSTEAFF
size: .; V: TRBV19; CDR3: CASSIRDSNTDTQYF
size: .; V: TRBV2; CDR3: CATLRDRVNEKLFF
size: .; V: TRBV15; CDR3: CATSTQGSPAGNTIYF
size: .; V: TRBV5-1; CDR3: CASSGGVAGDNEQFF
size: .; V: TRBV11-3; CDR3: CASKDRWNTEAFF
size: .; V: TRBV19; CDR3: CASSAPGQGSEKLFF
size: .; V: TRBV30; CDR3: CAWSLDSYEQFF
size: .; V: TRBV27; CDR3: CASSTVVAVRSVHEQYF
size: .; V: TRBV6-2/TRBV6-3; CDR3: CASSQTGASTIKNIQYF
size: .; V: TRBV10-3; CDR3: CAISDLAEIYNEQFF
size: .; V: TRBV7-3; CDR3: CASSLGGLGTDTQYF
size: .; V: TRBV24-1; CDR3: CATSEGTIASTKTQYF
size: once; V: TRBV5-1; CDR3: CASSLSYPEYNEQFF
size: .; V: TRBV5-3; CDR3: CARSLVSHRGPNYGYTF
size: .; V: TRBV7-2; CDR3: CASSLVEGDTEAFF
size: .; V: TRBV5-1; CDR3: CASSGQVYNEQFF
size: .; V: TRBV4-3; CDR3: CASSQGTAAFF
size: .; V: TRBV29-1; CDR3: CSVALSGQSGYTF
size: .; V: TRBV7-2; CDR3: CASSLSGGTDTQYF
size: .; V: TRBV7-9; CDR3: CASSNTGTLNTGELFF
size: .; V: TRBV2; CDR3: CASSRDRVDQPQHF
size: once; V: TRBV7-3; CDR3: CASSFGQGYGYTF
size: .; V: TRBV2; CDR3: CATRGQGDAGELFF
size: .; V: TRBV10-3; CDR3: CAISSTSGRANEQFF
size: .; V: TRBV7-2; CDR3: CASSLAVVADTQYF
size: .; V: TRBV29-1; CDR3: CSVGTRGADTQYF
size: .; V: TRBV3-1/TRBV3-2; CDR3: CASSQDFQGRVYGYTF
size: .; V: TRBV6-5; CDR3: CASSYGPSGRDETQYF
size: .; V: TRBV7-3; CDR3: CASSFAGGSISGELFF
size: .; V: TRBV5-1; CDR3: CASSLEGGGNTGELFF
size: .; V: TRBV2; CDR3: CAIKRNVGGRGIYNEQFF
size: .; V: TRBV3-1/TRBV3-2; CDR3: CASSQGTGQAFF
size: .; V: TRBV7-9; CDR3: CASSPTGTGLDTEAFF